Each of the 27 T cell receptor beta chains below was sequenced from the same sample in a study of cytomegalovirus exposure and HLA in healthy donors. In the PCR, 60 Vbeta and 13 Jbeta primers were used. Assay: immunoSEQ multiplex PCR; the TCRdb copy retains only in-frame clones and omits some. The data show 120,000 to 150,000 clones, with around 80% seen just once and 3.2% held by the top ten. What was sequenced was PBMCs. Every receptor here comes from a man aged 18 to 29 in good health and CMV-seropositive.

The rearrangement links TRBV19 to TRBJ2-7; D is ambiguous. Trimming took off 3 bases at V and 2 bases at J, with 11 bases between the two ends. Germline V gene lookup returns CDR1 LNHDA and CDR2 SQIVND (reference sequence). The CDR3 covers 14 residues. CDR3 sequence reads: CASSMGRSAYEQYF. The CDR3 DNA sequence: TGTGCCAGTAGTATGGGCAGGTCCGCCTACGAGCAGTACTTC.

This clone has a single count. The chain recombines TRBV27 with TRBJ2-5; perhaps TRBD1 as D (6 bases). Gene TRBJ2-7 matches the end of the DNA better, so the J call may be wrong. CDR1 is MNHEY, CDR2 SMNVEV, per germline (reference sequence). CDR3 length: 15 residues. CDR3 sequence: CASSRGSGPSYEQYF. The CDR3 nucleotides read TGTGCCAGCAGTAGGGGGAGCGGACCCTCCTACGAGCAGTACTTC.

The chain joins TRBV7-6 to TRBJ2-5, with TRBD2 identical over 11 bases. Germline assignment: CDR1 SGHVS and CDR2 FNYEAQ. There are 14 residues in the CDR3. The V and J ends lost 3 bases and 3 bases, in that order; junction bases with no gene match: 0. CDR3 residues: CASSLGLAEETQYF. The CDR3 DNA is TGTGCCAGCAGCTTGGGACTAGCGGAAGAGACCCAGTACTTC.

Only a few counts were recorded for this clone. The chain combines TRBV6-5 with TRBJ2-7; the D is unclear. The V and J ends lost 5 bases and 2 bases respectively, with 10 bases between them. The CDR3 runs 13 residues. The germline V gene has CDR1 MNHEY and CDR2 SVGAGI. The CDR3 here is CASSLSGAYEQYF. The CDR3 DNA follows: TGTGCCAGCAGTCTTTCCGGTGCCTACGAGCAGTACTTC.

This clone was recorded a few times. V gene TRBV6-5 combines with J gene TRBJ2-7; tentatively, D is TRBD2 (5 bases). The V gene's germline CDR1 is MNHEY and CDR2 SVGAGI. The CDR3 covers 16 residues. Trimming took 0 bases from V and 6 from J, leaving 18 bases between them. CDR3 amino acids: CASSYSPAGNPREQYF. As DNA, the CDR3 is TGTGCCAGCAGTTACTCACCGGCCGGGAATCCCCGCGAGCAGTACTTC.

This clone was detected a few times. This chain joins TRBV6-1 and TRBJ1-2; 7 positions match TRBD1. Per the germline V gene, CDR1 is MNHNS and CDR2 is SASEGT. The CDR3 has 13 residues. J was trimmed by 4 bases and V by 10 bases; bases with no gene match: 9. The CDR3: CATAGQNFYGYTF. The DNA of the CDR3 is TGTGCCACCGCGGGACAGAACTTCTATGGCTACACCTTC.

The genes are TRBV13 and TRBJ1-4, with TRBD1 matching over 8 bases. Germline-derived CDR1 and CDR2 are PRHDT and FYEKMQ (reference sequence). This CDR3 is 15 amino acids long. J was trimmed by 6 bases and V by 4 bases; bases with no gene match: 7. CDR3 nucleotide sequence: TGTGCCAGCAGCTCCTGGACAGGGTCGTATGAAAAACTGTTTTTT. It is translated as CASSSWTGSYEKLFF.

V is TRBV27 and J is TRBJ1-5; a possible D gene is TRBD1 (5 bases). Deletions cut 0 bases from V and 0 bases from J, with 9 bases between. CDR1 and CDR2 (germline): MNHEY, SMNVEV (reference sequence). This CDR3 contains 16 residues. In DNA, the CDR3 is TGTGCCAGCAGTTTATCGGGGGGAGATAGCAATCAGCCCCAGCATTTT. Its translation is CASSLSGGDSNQPQHF.

V is TRBV7-2 and J is TRBJ2-3, with D tentatively TRBD1 (6 bases). Germline V CDR1 and CDR2: SGHTA, FQGNSA. V was shortened by 4 bases and J by 3 bases, with 20 bases between the two germline ends. This CDR3 is built from 17 residues. This CDR3 is CASSSQGAGRGTDTQYF. The CDR3 nucleotides read TGTGCCAGCAGCTCCCAAGGGGCGGGCAGGGGAACAGATACGCAGTATTTT.

The V and J genes are TRBV27 and TRBJ2-7; a possible D gene is TRBD1 (5 bases). V was clipped by 8 bases and J by 9 bases, with 14 bases between them. Germline assignment: CDR1 MNHEY and CDR2 SMNVEV (reference sequence). This CDR3 spans 11 amino acids. The CDR3 is CASRDRVRQYF. CDR3 in DNA: TGTGCCAGCCGAGACAGAGTGAGGCAGTACTTC.

Only a few counts were recorded for this clone. Other DNA sequences in this sample translate to the same CDR3. CDR3 DNA sequence: TGCGCCAGCAGCCAAGGACGGGACAGCTCCTACGAGCAGTACTTC. Amino acid sequence: CASSQGRDSSYEQYF. The chain joins TRBV4-1 to TRBJ2-7, with TRBD1 identical over 7 bases. The germline gives CDR1 MGHRA, CDR2 YSYEKL. Trimming took 1 base from V and 0 from J; bases not matched to a gene: 3. The CDR3 contains 15 residues.

This clone was found a few times. The sample has other DNA sequences that encode this CDR3 too. This chain connects TRBV4-2 to TRBJ1-4; 9 bases are shared with TRBD1. Germline-derived CDR1 and CDR2 are LGHNA and YNFKEQ. CDR3 length: 15 residues. Germline trimming cut 0 bases from V and 6 bases from J; bases unmatched to any gene: 2. CDR3 sequence reads: CASSQEGQGHEKLFF. CDR3 nucleotide sequence: TGTGCCAGCAGCCAAGAGGGACAGGGACATGAAAAACTGTTTTTT.

The chain couples TRBV6-5 to TRBJ2-7, with TRBD2 matching 7 bases. After removal of 6 bases from V and 2 bases from J, the junction contained 7 bases not matched to a gene. CDR3 length: 14 residues. CDR1 is MNHEY and CDR2 is SVGAGI in the germline V gene. CDR3 residues: CASSPSSGAYEQYF. The CDR3 nucleotides are TGTGCCAGCAGCCCCTCCAGCGGGGCCTACGAGCAGTACTTC.

The chain employs TRBV27 and TRBJ2-3; 11 positions agree with TRBD2. This CDR3 has 16 residues. Germline CDR1 reads MNHEY; CDR2 reads SMNVEV (reference sequence). V shed 3 bases, J shed 6 bases, and the junction held 8 bases outside the gene matches. The CDR3 sequence: CASSFSVAGGPDTQYF. CDR3 in DNA: TGTGCCAGCAGTTTTTCCGTAGCGGGAGGGCCCGATACGCAGTATTTT.

In this sample, this clone turned up once. The J gene is TRBJ2-7, the V gene TRBV30; D not certain. Germline V lookup: CDR1 GTSNPN, CDR2 SVGIG (reference sequence). The V gene lost 0 bases and the J gene lost 6 bases, with 9 bases spanning the gap. The CDR3 spans 12 residues. CDR3 nucleotide sequence: TGTGCCTGGAGTGTAAGTGGCATCGAGCAGTACTTC. Residues: CAWSVSGIEQYF. Based on the CDR3 plus reference TRBV30 and TRBJ2-7, the full variable domain is SQTIHQWPATLVQPVGSPLSLECTVEGTSNPNLYWYRQAAGRGLQLLFYSVGIGQISSEVPQNLSASRPQDRQFILSSKKLLLSDSGFYLCAWSVSGIEQYFGPGTRLTVT.

The chain links TRBV27 to TRBJ2-7; 7 bases line up with TRBD2. V dropped 5 bases and J dropped 4; count of bases not matched to a gene: 11. CDR1 is MNHEY and CDR2 is SMNVEV in the germline V gene (reference sequence). The CDR3 consists of 15 residues. Here the CDR3 reads CASSPGRGSGYEQYF. CDR3 nucleotides: TGTGCCAGCAGTCCAGGCCGCGGGAGCGGTTACGAGCAGTACTTC.

The genes are TRBV4-1 and TRBJ2-5; a possible D gene is TRBD1 (6 bases). Trimming stripped 4 bases from V and 1 base from J, with 16 bases between. Germline V gene data show CDR1 as MGHRA and CDR2 as YSYEKL. The CDR3 has 16 residues. As DNA, the CDR3 is TGCGCCAGCAGCCGAGGGACACTCAACTTCCAAGAGACCCAGTACTTC. Translation: CASSRGTLNFQETQYF.

Only a few counts were recorded for this clone. The chain employs TRBV7-9 and TRBJ2-7, with D perhaps matching TRBD1 (5 bases). V was trimmed by 1 base and J by 0 bases, leaving 13 bases between them. The CDR3 runs 16 residues. The germline V gene has CDR1 SEHNR and CDR2 FQNEAQ (reference sequence). DNA for the CDR3: TGTGCCAGCAGCTTAGGTTGGGGCGGTAGCTCCTACGAGCAGTACTTC. This gives the protein CASSLGWGGSSYEQYF.

The chain couples TRBV28 to TRBJ2-3, with 12 bases lining up with TRBD2. Trimming took 6 bases from V and 0 from J; bases not matched to a gene: 4. The germline V gene encodes CDR1 MDHEN and CDR2 SYDVKM. This CDR3 spans 16 amino acids. The CDR3 nucleotides read TGTGCCAGCAGAAGACTAGCGGGAGAGAGCACAGATACGCAGTATTTT. Its protein product is CASRRLAGESTDTQYF.

J is TRBJ1-1 and V is TRBV25-1; 10 bases agree with TRBD1. Unmatched junction bases numbered 5, after V lost 8 bases and J lost 5 bases. Germline CDR1 MGHDK, CDR2 SYGVNS. The CDR3 totals 13 residues. The CDR3 here is CASRDRGQTEAFF. DNA of the CDR3: TGTGCCAGCCGAGACAGGGGGCAGACTGAAGCTTTCTTT.

The J gene is TRBJ1-1, the V gene TRBV18; weak D call: TRBD1 (6 bases). Trimming pared 3 bases from V and 0 bases from J, leaving 11 bases between. Germline CDR1 and CDR2: KGHSH and LQKENI. This CDR3 spans 15 amino acids. The CDR3 region has the DNA TGTGCCAGCTCACCCTCGGGGGGCTTGAACACTGAAGCTTTCTTT. Its translation: CASSPSGGLNTEAFF.

CDR3 in DNA: TGTGCCAGCGGAGGACGCCCCGCGAACACCGGGGAGCTGTTTTTT. It encodes CASGGRPANTGELFF. This chain joins TRBV6-1 and TRBJ2-2; D is perhaps TRBD2 (5 bases). V was shortened by 8 bases and J by 0 bases, with 13 bases between the two germline ends. Germline lookup yields CDR1 MNHNS and CDR2 SASEGT. This CDR3 comprises 15 residues.

J is TRBJ2-5 and V is TRBV5-1, with D unresolved. Trimming cost V 0 bases and J 4 bases, with 7 bases left between them. Germline CDR1 SGHRS, CDR2 YFSETQ. The CDR3 totals 13 residues. CDR3 region: CASSLVTRETQYF. CDR3 DNA: TGCGCCAGCAGCTTGGTAACGCGAGAGACCCAGTACTTC.

V and J are TRBV30 and TRBJ2-2; 8 nucleotides match TRBD2. Germline lookup yields CDR1 GTSNPN and CDR2 SVGIG (reference sequence). The CDR3 loop spans 16 amino acids. Trimming took 0 bases from V and 4 from J; bases not matched to a gene: 7. The CDR3 spells CAWSVRGSGVTGELFF. The CDR3 nucleotides read TGTGCCTGGAGTGTACGCGGTAGCGGGGTCACCGGGGAGCTGTTTTTT.

This chain connects TRBV9 to TRBJ2-2, with TRBD2 matching over 14 bases. Germline-derived CDR1 and CDR2 are SGDLS and YYNGEE. The CDR3 has 18 residues. V gave up 0 bases and J gave up 6 bases; unmatched junction bases: 7. CDR3 DNA: TGTGCCAGCAGCGTAGGAGGACTAGCGGGAGGTTCCTCCGGGGAGCTGTTTTTT. Translation gives CASSVGGLAGGSSGELFF.

The chain carries TRBV4-1 and TRBJ1-5; a possible D gene is TRBD1 (5 bases). Per germline, CDR1 MGHRA and CDR2 YSYEKL. V was cut by 0 bases and J by 6 bases, with 12 bases left in between. CDR3 length: 15 amino acids. The CDR3 here is CASSQDGGTGQPQHF. The CDR3 DNA follows: TGCGCCAGCAGCCAAGACGGAGGGACCGGTCAGCCCCAGCATTTT.

This rearrangement joins TRBV7-3 to TRBJ2-7; TRBD2 agrees at 9 bases. CDR1 and CDR2 from the germline V gene are SGHTA and FQGTGA. The trim removed 5 bases at V and 3 bases at J, leaving 8 bases unmatched. This CDR3 is built from 15 residues. This CDR3 reads CASSPHLAGFYEQYF. CDR3 nucleotide sequence: TGTGCCAGCAGCCCACACCTAGCGGGGTTCTACGAGCAGTACTTC. The full variable domain, in which reference TRBV7-3 and TRBJ2-7 provide the parts outside the CDR3, is GAGVSQTPSNKVTEKGKYVELRCDPISGHTALYWYRQSLGQGPEFLIYFQGTGAADDSGLPNDRFFAVRPEGSVSTLKIQRTERGDSAVYLCASSPHLAGFYEQYFGPGTRLTVT.